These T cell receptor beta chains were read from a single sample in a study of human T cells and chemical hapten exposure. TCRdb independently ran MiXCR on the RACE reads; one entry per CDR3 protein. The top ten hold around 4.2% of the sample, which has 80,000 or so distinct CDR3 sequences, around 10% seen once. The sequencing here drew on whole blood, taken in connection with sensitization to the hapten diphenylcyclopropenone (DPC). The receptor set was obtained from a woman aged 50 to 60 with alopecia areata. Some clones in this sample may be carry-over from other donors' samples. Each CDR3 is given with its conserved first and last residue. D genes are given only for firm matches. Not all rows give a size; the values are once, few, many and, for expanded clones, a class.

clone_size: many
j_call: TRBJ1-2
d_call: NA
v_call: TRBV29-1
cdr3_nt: TGCAGCGCCCCAACAGCTAACTATGGCTACACCTTC
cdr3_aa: CSAPTANYGYTF

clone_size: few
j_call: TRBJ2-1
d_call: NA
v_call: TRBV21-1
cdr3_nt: TGTGCCAGCAGTTCGGGGGGCGGGAGCCACAATGAGCAGTTCTTC
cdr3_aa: CASSSGGGSHNEQFF

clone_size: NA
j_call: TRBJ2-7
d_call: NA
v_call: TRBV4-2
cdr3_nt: TGTGCCAGCAGCCAAGCGGACAGTCCCTACGAGCAGTACTTC
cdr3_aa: CASSQADSPYEQYF

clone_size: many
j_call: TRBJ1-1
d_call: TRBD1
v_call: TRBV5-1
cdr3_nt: TGCGCCAGCAGCTTGGCCGGGACAGTGAACACTGAAGCTTTCTTT
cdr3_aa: CASSLAGTVNTEAFF

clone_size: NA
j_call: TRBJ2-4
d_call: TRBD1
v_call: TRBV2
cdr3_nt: TGTGCCAGCAGGTTACCCCCGGGACAGGGGAGAGACAAAAACATTCAGTACTTC
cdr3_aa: CASRLPPGQGRDKNIQYF

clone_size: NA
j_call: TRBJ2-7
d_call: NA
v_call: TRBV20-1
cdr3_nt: TGCAGTGCTAGTTGGGAAATCTACGAGCAGTACTTC
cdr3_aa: CSASWEIYEQYF

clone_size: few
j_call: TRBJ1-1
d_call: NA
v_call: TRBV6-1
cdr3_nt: TGTGCCAGCAGTGAACGGGTTTCCACTGAAGCTTTCTTT
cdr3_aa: CASSERVSTEAFF

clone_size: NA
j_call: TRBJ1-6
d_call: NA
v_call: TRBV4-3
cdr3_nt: TGCGCCAGCAGCCAACGGAGGGACACACATTCACCCCTCCACTTT
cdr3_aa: CASSQRRDTHSPLHF

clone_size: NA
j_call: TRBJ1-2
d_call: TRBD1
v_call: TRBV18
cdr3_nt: TGTGCCAGCTCGACCGGGACAGGGGTATATGGCTACACCTTC
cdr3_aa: CASSTGTGVYGYTF

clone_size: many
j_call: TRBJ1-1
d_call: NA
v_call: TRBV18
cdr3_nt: TGTGCCAGCTCACCGCTGGAATCGAACACTGAAGCTTTCTTT
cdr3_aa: CASSPLESNTEAFF

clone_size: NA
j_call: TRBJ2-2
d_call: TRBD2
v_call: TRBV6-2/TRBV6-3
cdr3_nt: TGTGCCAGCAGCCCCGAGTGGCTAGCGGGGGACACCGGGGAGCTGTTTTTT
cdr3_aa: CASSPEWLAGDTGELFF

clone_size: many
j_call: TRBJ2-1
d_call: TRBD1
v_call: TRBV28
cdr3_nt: TGTGCCAGCAGTTTGACAGGGTCCTACAATGAGCAGTTCTTC
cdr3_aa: CASSLTGSYNEQFF

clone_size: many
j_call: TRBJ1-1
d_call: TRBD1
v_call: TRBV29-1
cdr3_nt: TGCAGCGTTCCCGGCGGGGCAGGGGGCCATGGGACTGAAGCTTTCTTT
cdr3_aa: CSVPGGAGGHGTEAFF

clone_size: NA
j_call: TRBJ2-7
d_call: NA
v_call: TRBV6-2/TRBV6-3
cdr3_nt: TGTGCCAGCAGAGCACTGGGACGAACGAGCTCCTACGAGCAGTACTTC
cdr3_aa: CASRALGRTSSYEQYF

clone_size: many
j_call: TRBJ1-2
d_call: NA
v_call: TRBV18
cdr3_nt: TGTGCCAGCTCACCTACCGGGACAAGAGCTAACTATGGCTACACCTTC
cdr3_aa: CASSPTGTRANYGYTF

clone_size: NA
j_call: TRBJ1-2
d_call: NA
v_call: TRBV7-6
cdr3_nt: TGTGCCAGCAGCCTGAACACCGACTATGGCTACACCTTC
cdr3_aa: CASSLNTDYGYTF

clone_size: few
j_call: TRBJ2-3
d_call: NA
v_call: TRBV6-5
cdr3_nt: TGTGCCAGCAGGCCAGGGGGGTGGACAGATACGCAGTATTTT
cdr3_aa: CASRPGGWTDTQYF

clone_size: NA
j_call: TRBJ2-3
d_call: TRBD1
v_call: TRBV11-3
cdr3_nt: TGTGCCAGCAGCCCGGGGACAGGGATATCGACAGATACGCAGTATTTT
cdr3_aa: CASSPGTGISTDTQYF

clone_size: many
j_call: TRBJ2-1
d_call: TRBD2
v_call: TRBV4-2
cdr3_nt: TGTGCCAGCAGCCAAGCAACCGGGACTAGCGGATACAATGAGCAGTTCTTC
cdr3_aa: CASSQATGTSGYNEQFF

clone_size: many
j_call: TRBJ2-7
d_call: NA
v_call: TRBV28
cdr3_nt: TGTGCCAGCAGTTTACCCACAACCCCGCGAGAGCAGTACTTC
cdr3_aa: CASSLPTTPREQYF

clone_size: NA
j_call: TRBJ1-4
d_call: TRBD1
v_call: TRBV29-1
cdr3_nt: TGCAGCGTTGGTGGGACAGGGGACATTGCAACTAATGAAAAACTGTTTTTT
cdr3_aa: CSVGGTGDIATNEKLFF

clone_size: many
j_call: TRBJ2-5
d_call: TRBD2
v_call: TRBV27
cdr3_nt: TGTGCCAGCAGGCTCGGGGGGAGTCATGAGACCCAGTACTTC
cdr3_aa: CASRLGGSHETQYF

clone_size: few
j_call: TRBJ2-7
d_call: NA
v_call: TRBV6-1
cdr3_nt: TGTGCCAGCAGTGAAGCGGGGGCAACCTACGAGCAGTACTTC
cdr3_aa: CASSEAGATYEQYF

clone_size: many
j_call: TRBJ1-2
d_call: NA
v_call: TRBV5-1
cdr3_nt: TGCGCCAGCAGCTTACAGGGCGACGGAGTCTATGGCTACACCTTC
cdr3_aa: CASSLQGDGVYGYTF

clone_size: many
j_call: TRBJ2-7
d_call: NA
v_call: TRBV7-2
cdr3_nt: TGTGCCAGCAGCTCAGGTCTGGGAGGGACAGGAGGCTACGAGCAGTACTTC
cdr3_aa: CASSSGLGGTGGYEQYF

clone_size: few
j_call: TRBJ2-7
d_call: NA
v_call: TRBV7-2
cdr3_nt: TGTGCCAGCAGCTTATATGCGGGCAGCTCCTACGAGCAGTACTTC
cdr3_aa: CASSLYAGSSYEQYF

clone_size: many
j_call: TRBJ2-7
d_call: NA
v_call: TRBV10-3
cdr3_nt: TGTGCTACCCGGTCGGAGGGGGGACCCTACGAGCAGTACTTC
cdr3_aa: CATRSEGGPYEQYF